These 29 T cell receptor beta chains came from one sample sequenced in a study of T-cell reconstitution after alpha-beta-depleted transplantation in children. Researchers prepared the TCRbeta library using unique molecular identifiers, the study reports. MiXCR, applied by TCRdb to the PCR reads, yields one record per CDR3 protein. The table has some 200,000 distinct CDR3 sequences, approximately 7% seen once. The sequences come from PBMCs from the stem cell graft donor, collected from the stem cell graft. The receptors were gathered from a human donor who donated a stem cell graft to a child with Wiskott-Aldrich syndrome.

This clonotype appeared many times. The rearrangement uses TRBV20-1 and TRBJ2-7; no definite D call. Germline assignment: CDR1 DFQATT and CDR2 SNEGSKA (reference sequence). The CDR3 sequence is 11 residues long. V lost 1 base, J lost 7 bases, and 8 bases lay in between. The CDR3 sequence: CSARVEGEQYF. CDR3 coding DNA: TGCAGTGCTAGAGTAGAAGGAGAGCAGTACTTC.

At least ten counts were recorded for this clonotype. This chain links TRBV7-2 with TRBJ2-1; D is possibly TRBD2 (6 bases). V was clipped by 5 bases and J by 2 bases, with 10 bases between them. Looked up from germline, CDR1 is SGHTA and CDR2 is FQGNSA. The CDR3 is 14 residues long. The CDR3 region is CASSRGGAYNEQFF. CDR3 bases: TGTGCCAGCAGCCGGGGCGGGGCCTACAATGAGCAGTTCTTC.

Worth noting for this clonotype: A much larger clone lies one base from this, so it may be a read error. The V call is TRBV5-6, the J call TRBJ2-1; D ambiguous. In germline, CDR1 is SGHDT, CDR2 YYEEEE. This CDR3 has 12 amino acids. The V end lost 8 bases, the J end lost 4 bases, and 10 bases lay between the germline ends. The CDR3, as DNA: TGTGCCAGAAGCCCAGAATACAATGAGCAGTTCTTC. This encodes CARSPEYNEQFF.

This rearrangement joins TRBV12-3 or TRBV12-4 to TRBJ1-2; 10 bases line up with TRBD1. The V and J ends lost 6 bases and 5 bases, in that order; junction bases with no gene match: 12. This CDR3 region has 16 residues. The CDR3 DNA reads TGTGCCAGCAGCTCTCGGACAGGGGGGACCTTATATGGCTACACCTTC. Translated: CASSSRTGGTLYGYTF.

In this sample, this clonotype turned up many times. The CDR3 DNA follows: TGTGCCAGCAGTTACGGGGTCCCGGGCGATTCACCCCTCCACTTT. It is translated as CASSYGVPGDSPLHF. This rearrangement joins TRBV6-5 to TRBJ1-6; no reliable D call. Germline loops: CDR1 MNHEY, CDR2 SVGAGI. CDR3 length: 15 amino acids. The V and J ends lost 2 bases and 8 bases respectively, with 13 bases between them.

This clonotype was counted many times. The CDR3, as DNA: TGTGCCAGCAGCTTGAAAACCAGGGCCTACGAGCAGTACTTC. It specifies CASSLKTRAYEQYF. The chain is built from TRBV13 and TRBJ2-7, with D perhaps TRBD1 (5 bases). The germline V gene has CDR1 PRHDT and CDR2 FYEKMQ (reference sequence). Trimming removed 3 bases from V and 2 bases from J, with 11 bases in between. The CDR3 has 14 amino acids.

Ten or more counts support this clonotype. The chain employs TRBV12-3 or TRBV12-4 and TRBJ2-1; the D gene could be TRBD1 or TRBD2 (5 bases each). V was trimmed by 5 bases and J by 5 bases, leaving 16 bases between them. The CDR3 consists of 15 residues. The CDR3 here is CASSIPQGAHNEQFF. The CDR3 nucleotides read TGTGCCAGCAGTATCCCCCAGGGAGCTCACAATGAGCAGTTCTTC.

Concerning this clonotype itself: The junction differs from germline at one of its ends, possibly a read error. The chain uses TRBV6-2 or TRBV6-3 and TRBJ2-4; possibly TRBD1 for D (6 bases). Germline V gene sequence: CDR1 MNHEY, CDR2 SVGEGT. This CDR3 region has 18 residues. The CDR3 bases are TGTGCCATCAGTTTACTCGAGGGGACAAGGGTAGCCAAAAACATTCAGTACTTC. It specifies CAISLLEGTRVAKNIQYF.

The sample holds many counts of this clonotype. The V and J genes are TRBV20-1 and TRBJ2-5, with TRBD2 matching over 12 bases. The germline V gene encodes CDR1 DFQATT and CDR2 SNEGSKA (reference sequence). The V and J ends lost 4 bases and 5 bases, in that order; junction bases with no gene match: 8. The CDR3 has 15 residues. CDR3 loop: CSAISTSGGVETQYF. In nucleotides, the CDR3 is TGCAGTGCTATCTCGACTAGCGGGGGCGTGGAGACCCAGTACTTC.

This clonotype was counted at least ten times. This chain uses TRBV6-1 with TRBJ1-2; D is perhaps TRBD1 (5 bases). V lost 3 bases to trimming and J lost 4 bases, with 15 bases between them. The CDR3 contains 15 residues. Looked up from germline, CDR1 is MNHNS and CDR2 is SASEGT. This CDR3 reads CASSDGGGYSYGYTF. The CDR3 region has the DNA TGTGCCAGCAGTGATGGGGGGGGGTACTCCTATGGCTACACCTTC.

This clonotype was seen a handful of times. Relative to the germline gene, one junction end is altered; a read error may explain this. The chain couples TRBV15 to TRBJ2-5; the D call may be TRBD1 or TRBD2 (7 bases each). The CDR3 runs to 14 residues. Per germline, CDR1 LNHNV and CDR2 YYDKDF (reference sequence). CDR3 residues: CATSHRGGSSSASF. The CDR3 nucleotides are TGTGCCACCAGCCACAGGGGCGGGAGTTCCTCAGCCTCCTTC.

This clonotype was detected ten times or more. This rearrangement joins TRBV20-1 to TRBJ1-3; a weak D match, TRBD1 (6 bases). This CDR3 region has 13 residues. CDR1 is DFQATT, CDR2 SNEGSKA, per germline (reference sequence). V was trimmed by 5 bases and J by 0 bases, leaving 8 bases between them. The CDR3 here is CSAGDISGNTIYF. CDR3 coding DNA: TGCAGTGCTGGGGACATCTCTGGAAACACCATATATTTT.

This clonotype was observed a handful of times. J is TRBJ2-2 and V is TRBV25-1; weak D call: TRBD1 (6 bases). This CDR3 is built from 17 residues. V gave up 4 bases and J gave up 5 bases, with 20 bases separating them. CDR1 and CDR2 (germline): MGHDK, SYGVNS. CDR3 coding DNA: TGTGCCAGCAGTGGCCCTCGGACAGCGCGAGGTACCGGGGAGCTGTTTTTT. Translation gives CASSGPRTARGTGELFF.

This clonotype came up many times. The V and J genes are TRBV6-1 and TRBJ1-2; 11 bases agree with TRBD1. The CDR3 contains 15 residues. Germline CDR1 MNHNS, CDR2 SASEGT. The V segment lost 0 bases and the J segment 4 bases; nucleotides outside the gene matches: 1. The CDR3 sequence is CASSEAGTGGYGYTF. CDR3 DNA sequence: TGTGCCAGCAGTGAAGCCGGGACAGGGGGCTATGGCTACACCTTC.

This clonotype was detected ten times or more. This chain links TRBV15 with TRBJ2-5; TRBD1 is a possible D gene (5 bases). Trimming shortened V by 2 bases and J by 5 bases, and 15 bases separated the two germline ends. CDR3 length equals 15 residues. Per the germline V gene, CDR1 is LNHNV and CDR2 is YYDKDF (reference sequence). In DNA, the CDR3 is TGTGCCACCAGCAGACCGGACATTCTTATGGAGACCCAGTACTTC. Its translation: CATSRPDILMETQYF.

This clonotype showed up many times. The V and J genes are TRBV28 and TRBJ2-1; the D gene is possibly TRBD1 (6 bases). Per the germline V gene, CDR1 is MDHEN and CDR2 is SYDVKM. The CDR3 is 11 amino acids. Trimming took 5 bases from V and 9 from J, leaving 8 bases between them. DNA for the CDR3: TGTGCCAGCAGTACCAGGGGTGAGCAGTTCTTC. It codes for CASSTRGEQFF.

In this sample, this clonotype turned up many times. The chain combines TRBV20-1 with TRBJ2-7; a possible D gene is TRBD1 (5 bases). The CDR3 spans 12 residues. Germline lookup yields CDR1 DFQATT and CDR2 SNEGSKA (reference sequence). V was trimmed by 5 bases and J by 5 bases, leaving 13 bases between them. The DNA for the CDR3 is TGCAGTGCTTATATTCAGGGTAACGAGCAGTACTTC. This translates into CSAYIQGNEQYF.

The chain combines TRBV12-3 or TRBV12-4 with TRBJ2-1; 13 bases match TRBD2. J was trimmed by 7 bases and V by 10 bases; bases with no gene match: 22. There are 19 residues in the CDR3. CDR3 in DNA: TGTGCCATCACCCACATCTTAAGGACTAGCGGGAGATCTTATAATGAGCAGTTCTTC. Translated: CAITHILRTSGRSYNEQFF.

There are many counts of this clonotype. The rearrangement uses TRBV20-1 and TRBJ1-1; D may be TRBD1 (5 bases). The V end was cut by 5 bases, the J end by 0 bases, with 16 bases between. CDR1 is DFQATT and CDR2 is SNEGSKA in the germline V gene (reference sequence). CDR3 size: 15 residues. CDR3 bases: TGCAGTGCTGCTCACCCGACAGCCCTGAACACTGAAGCTTTCTTT. Protein: CSAAHPTALNTEAFF.

This clonotype was picked up many times. V and J are TRBV6-5 and TRBJ1-2; no definite D call. Trimming took 7 bases from V and 1 from J, leaving 16 bases between them. The CDR3 is 15 residues long. Per the germline V gene, CDR1 is MNHEY and CDR2 is SVGAGI. For the CDR3, the DNA is TGTGCCAGCACCCGAGGTCTGACAAGTAACTATGGCTACACCTTC. It is translated as CASTRGLTSNYGYTF.

The chain couples TRBV7-2 to TRBJ2-1; 11 bases map to TRBD2. The CDR3 is 16 amino acids. Per the germline V gene, CDR1 is SGHTA and CDR2 is FQGNSA. V was clipped by 5 bases and J by 4 bases; unmatched bases: 7. The chain's CDR3 is CASSPHLAGGYNEQFF. DNA of the CDR3: TGTGCCAGCAGCCCCCATCTAGCGGGAGGATACAATGAGCAGTTCTTC.

This clonotype was detected a few times. The rearrangement joins TRBV7-9 to TRBJ1-1; D remains unclear. V dropped 5 bases and J dropped 0 bases, with 10 bases sitting between them. CDR1 is SEHNR, CDR2 FQNEAQ, per germline (reference sequence). The CDR3 contains 14 residues. The CDR3 nucleotides are TGTGCCAGCAGCCGACCGACGATGAACACTGAAGCTTTCTTT. It yields the protein CASSRPTMNTEAFF. Together with reference TRBV7-9 and TRBJ1-1, the CDR3 gives the full variable domain: DTGVSQNPRHKITKRGQNVTFRCDPISEHNRLYWYRQTLGQGPEFLTYFQNEAQLEKSRLLSDRFSAERPKGSFSTLEIQRTEQGDSAMYLCASSRPTMNTEAFFGQGTRLTVV.

This clonotype was counted ten times or more. The chain employs TRBV5-1 and TRBJ2-7; the D gene could be TRBD1 or TRBD2 (5 bases each). V lost 0 bases and J lost 0, with 10 bases in between. The germline gives CDR1 SGHRS, CDR2 YFSETQ. The CDR3 consists of 15 residues. The CDR3: CASSLDPGSSYEQYF. The CDR3 DNA is TGCGCCAGCAGCTTGGATCCAGGGAGCTCCTACGAGCAGTACTTC. Using reference TRBV5-1 and TRBJ2-7 for the parts outside the CDR3, the full variable domain is KAGVTQTPRYLIKTRGQQVTLSCSPISGHRSVSWYQQTPGQGLQFLFEYFSETQRNKGNFPGRFSGRQFSNSRSEMNVSTLELGDSALYLCASSLDPGSSYEQYFGPGTRLTVT.

This chain joins TRBV20-1 and TRBJ2-7; possibly TRBD2 for D (6 bases). V was trimmed by 5 bases and J by 5 bases, leaving 25 bases between them. Germline V gives CDR1 DFQATT, CDR2 SNEGSKA (reference sequence). There are 16 residues in the CDR3. The chain's CDR3 is CSAPYWLGTSGDEQYF. The CDR3 DNA sequence: TGCAGTGCTCCATATTGGTTAGGGACCTCGGGGGACGAGCAGTACTTC.

This clonotype showed up many times. The chain employs TRBV2 and TRBJ2-1, with TRBD1 matching 7 bases. V gave up 10 bases and J gave up 10 bases; unmatched junction bases: 7. The germline V gene encodes CDR1 SNHLY and CDR2 FYNNEI. The CDR3 contains 11 residues. CDR3 nucleotides: TGTGCCACCGTCAGAGGGGGCGAGCAGTTCTTC. This gives the protein CATVRGGEQFF.

This clonotype appeared many times. The chain uses TRBV6-1 and TRBJ2-5; a possible D gene is TRBD2 (7 bases). This CDR3 comprises 15 residues. Per the germline V gene, CDR1 is MNHNS and CDR2 is SASEGT. V was cut by 9 bases and J by 5 bases, with 22 bases left in between. The CDR3 coding sequence is TGTGCCAGTGCACCCCGGAGGGGGAGGGTGGAGACCCAGTACTTC. This gives the protein CASAPRRGRVETQYF.

This clonotype was counted at least ten times. The chain links TRBV7-2 to TRBJ2-7; weak D call: TRBD1 (5 bases). V was trimmed by 1 base and J by 4 bases, leaving 8 bases between them. CDR1 is SGHTA and CDR2 is FQGNSA in the germline V gene. This CDR3 comprises 13 residues. The CDR3 region has the DNA TGTGCCAGCAGCTTAGAGACAGCTTACGAGCAGTACTTC. This codes for CASSLETAYEQYF.

This clonotype was seen at least ten times. The rearrangement uses TRBV5-1 and TRBJ2-1, with D tentatively TRBD1 or TRBD2 (5 bases each). V lost 4 bases and J lost 3, with 14 bases in between. Per germline, CDR1 SGHRS and CDR2 YFSETQ. The CDR3 runs to 15 residues. In nucleotides, the CDR3 is TGCGCCAGCAGCGGGGGTCGTTCTCTCTACAATGAGCAGTTCTTC. This sequence encodes CASSGGRSLYNEQFF. The whole variable domain, filled in from reference TRBV5-1 and TRBJ2-1, reads KAGVTQTPRYLIKTRGQQVTLSCSPISGHRSVSWYQQTPGQGLQFLFEYFSETQRNKGNFPGRFSGRQFSNSRSEMNVSTLELGDSALYLCASSGGRSLYNEQFFGPGTRLTVL.

In regard to this clonotype: This may be a read error, as it is one base from a much larger clone. This chain joins TRBV12-3 or TRBV12-4 and TRBJ1-4, with 8 positions matching TRBD1. The CDR3 spans 15 residues. CDR3 protein: CVSSSPGQANEKLFF. The CDR3 nucleotides are TGTGTCAGCAGTTCACCGGGACAGGCTAATGAAAAACTGTTTTTT.